The source of this T cell receptor beta chain is a study of OX40 agonist ivuxolimab in advanced cancers. On the study more broadly: Ivuxolimab, an agonist antibody against OX40 (CD134), was given to patients. The patients received ivuxolimab by intravenous route every 2 weeks at 0.01 to 10 mg/kg.

Generated by immunoSEQ multiplex PCR, the TCRdb table keeps only in-frame clones and is missing some. Of about 69,000 clones listed, over 60% are singletons. General study points: Antigen specificity of clonally expanded peripheral T cells was not established. Clonal expansion in partial responders at 0.1-3.0 mg/kg ranked among the lowest.

This clone was found once. Its antigen is not identified. The trim removed 2 bases at V and 2 bases at J, leaving 5 bases unmatched. The CDR3 contains 15 residues. Looked up from germline, CDR1 is LNHNV and CDR2 is YYDKDF (reference sequence). This sequence was found in an adult with an advanced solid tumor such as melanoma, head and neck, liver or kidney cancer. The chain links TRBV15 to TRBJ2-5; 7 bases map to TRBD1. Sequencing used CD4+ or CD8+ T cells sorted from blood, obtained in a trial of the OX40 agonist ivuxolimab. CDR3 in amino acids: CATSRTGTAQETQYF. The CDR3 DNA is TGTGCCACCAGCAGAACCGGGACAGCTCAAGAGACCCAGTACTTC.